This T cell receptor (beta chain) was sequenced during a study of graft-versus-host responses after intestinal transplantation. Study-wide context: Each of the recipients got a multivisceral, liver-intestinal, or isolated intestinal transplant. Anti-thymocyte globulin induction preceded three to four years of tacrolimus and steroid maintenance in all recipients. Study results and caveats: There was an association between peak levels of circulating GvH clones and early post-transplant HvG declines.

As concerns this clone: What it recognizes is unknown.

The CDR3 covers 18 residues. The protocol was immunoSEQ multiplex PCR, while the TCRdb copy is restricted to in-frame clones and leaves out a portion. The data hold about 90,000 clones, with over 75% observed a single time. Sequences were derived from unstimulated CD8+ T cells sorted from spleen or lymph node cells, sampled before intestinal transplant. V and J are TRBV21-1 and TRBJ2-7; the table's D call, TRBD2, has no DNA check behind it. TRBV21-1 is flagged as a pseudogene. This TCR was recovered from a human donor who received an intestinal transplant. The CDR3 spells CASSKTSGRPVFSYEQYF. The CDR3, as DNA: TGTGCCAGCAGCAAGACTAGCGGGAGGCCCGTTTTCTCCTACGAGCAGTACTTC.